This T cell receptor beta chain was profiled in a study of PD-1 blockade in mismatch repair-deficient tumors. Overall study: Patients had about a dozen mismatch repair-deficient cancer types and were previously treated and progressing.

Trimming took 2 bases from V and 2 from J, leaving 13 bases between them. The CDR3 totals 16 residues. The germline V gene has CDR1 SGDLS and CDR2 YYNGEE. Profiled with immunoSEQ multiplex PCR; TCRdb holds only in-frame clones, not every one. The sample records 100,000 to 150,000 clones, about 88% being singletons. The chain is built from TRBV9 and TRBJ2-2; D perhaps matches TRBD2 (5 bases). Source: peripheral blood, taken 70 to 72 weeks after starting pembrolizumab. The clonotype originates from an adult with mismatch repair-deficient cancer. CDR3 coding DNA: TGTGCCAGCAGCGTTTTTCCGGGATTCAACACCGGGGAGCTGTTTTTT. Translation gives CASSVFPGFNTGELFF.